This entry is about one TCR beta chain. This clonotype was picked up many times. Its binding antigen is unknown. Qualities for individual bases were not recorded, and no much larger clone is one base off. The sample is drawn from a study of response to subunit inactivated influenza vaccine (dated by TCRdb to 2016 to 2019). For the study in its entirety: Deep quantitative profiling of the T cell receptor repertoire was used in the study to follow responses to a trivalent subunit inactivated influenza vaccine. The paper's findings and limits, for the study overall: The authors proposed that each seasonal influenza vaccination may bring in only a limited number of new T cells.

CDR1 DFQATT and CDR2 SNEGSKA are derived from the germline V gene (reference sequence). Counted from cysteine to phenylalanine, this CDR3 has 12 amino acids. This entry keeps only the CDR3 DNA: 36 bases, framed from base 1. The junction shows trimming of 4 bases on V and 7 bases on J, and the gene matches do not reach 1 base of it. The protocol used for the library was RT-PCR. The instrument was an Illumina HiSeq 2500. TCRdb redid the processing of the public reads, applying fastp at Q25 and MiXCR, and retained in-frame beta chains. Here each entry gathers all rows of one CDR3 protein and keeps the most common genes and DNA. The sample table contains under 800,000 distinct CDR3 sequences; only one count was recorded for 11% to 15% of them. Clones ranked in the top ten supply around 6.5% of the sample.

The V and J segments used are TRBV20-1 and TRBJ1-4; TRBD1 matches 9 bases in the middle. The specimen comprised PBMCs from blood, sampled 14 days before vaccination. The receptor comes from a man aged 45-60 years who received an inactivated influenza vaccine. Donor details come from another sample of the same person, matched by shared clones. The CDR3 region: CSATDRGEKLFF. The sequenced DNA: TGCAGTGCTACGGACAGGGGTGAAAAACTGTTTTTT.